This T cell receptor (beta chain) was observed in a study of identifying expanded T cells in peripheral blood. Overall study findings and caveats: Technical replicates showed roughly 1.2 changed clones; around 2 weeks roughly 16; four weeks 19. Across healthy donors, higher total template counts meant significantly greater approximately two-week count variance.

V dropped 4 bases and J dropped 1 base, with 12 bases sitting between them. The length of the CDR3 is 14 residues. Per germline, CDR1 GTSNPN and CDR2 SVGIG (reference sequence). The repertoire was sequenced with immunoSEQ multiplex PCR; TCRdb's copy has only in-frame clones and lacks some. The sample yields over 80,000 clones, 86% seen once. No infections or other immune events were documented during collection. For this clone: Its antigen is undetermined.

Source material: blood. This chain uses TRBV30 with TRBJ2-3, with D tentatively TRBD1 (5 bases). This sequence originates from a person aged 18 to 70 in good health. The CDR3 sequence: CAWKWGRGTDTQYF. For the CDR3, the DNA is TGTGCCTGGAAGTGGGGCCGTGGCACAGATACGCAGTATTTT.